Described below is a single T cell receptor beta chain sequence and its context. This sample was taken from a study of Ad26.COV2.S vaccination and SARS-CoV-2 variants. This sample's treatment: 19 received Ad26.COV2.S at low or high dose, single or two shots; a few received placebo; per-sample allocation not given. On day 63 after the first injection, vaccine and placebo recipients gave samples. The method was immunoSEQ multiplex PCR; TCRdb's version includes in-frame clones alone and lacks a portion of them. The table lists some 410,000 clones, roughly 90% of them singletons. The CDR3 loop spans 15 amino acids. The germline V gene encodes CDR1 PRHDT and CDR2 FYEKMQ (reference sequence). Trimming stripped 0 bases from V and 13 bases from J, with 19 bases between.

The TCR sequence derives from a person between 18 and 65 years old who received the Ad26.COV2.S COVID-19 vaccine or a placebo. The chain carries TRBV13 and TRBJ2-4; possibly TRBD1 for D (6 bases). This specimen was peripheral blood, taken in a trial of Ad26.COV2.S vaccine versus placebo. The CDR3 reads CASSLGPDRLRSQYF. CDR3 bases: TGTGCCAGCAGCTTAGGCCCCGACAGGTTACGGTCCCAGTACTTC.